Sequencing of this TCR beta chain was carried out in a study of PD-1 blockade in mismatch repair-deficient tumors (dated by TCRdb to 2017 to 2019). Concerning the study at large: Between September 2013 and 2016, the trial enrolled 86 consecutive patients with approximately 13 types of mismatch repair-deficient cancer, all of whom had received prior treatment and were progressing. Tumor-associated T cell clones were tracked in the peripheral blood of patients responding to PD-1 blockade by deep sequencing of TCR CDR3 regions. The paper as a whole reports these results and caveats: After pembrolizumab, tumor-resident clones, which were often undetectable in blood before treatment, expanded rapidly and then contracted, generally ahead of radiologic responses.

This clone was detected a few times. Its specific antigen is unknown. Within one base of it there is no much larger clone, and no base qualities were kept. The germline V gene provides CDR1 SGHAT and CDR2 FQNNGV. The CDR3 numbers 15 residues from cysteine through phenylalanine. Only CDR3 DNA is held: 45 bases, read in frame from base 1. Trimming removed 1 base from V and 2 bases from J, leaving 12 bases between the germline ends. The library relied on the immunoSEQ multiplex PCR assay. This immuneACCESS table, as held by TCRdb, lists in-frame sequences with V and J called but not all clones. Of the missing ones, under half trace to an unresolved V gene in checked studies; the others have no known cause. The sample yields some 48,000 clones; around 77% were counted once. Under 3.5% of the sample is taken by the ten largest. Read against the paper, the sample's time point label means: peripheral blood before pembrolizumab. For every enrolled patient, mismatch repair deficiency was confirmed by either polymerase chain reaction or immunohistochemistry. A few patients who responded to pembrolizumab therapy underwent TCR sequencing. In the phase II trial, pembrolizumab PD-1 blockade was tested prospectively in advanced mismatch repair-deficient cancers, no matter which tissue of origin the cancers came from. Peripheral blood T cell samples were serially collected before and at multiple times after PD-1 blockade was started. Blood sampling time points were reported as weeks after the first dose of pembrolizumab.

The sequencing here drew on PBMCs, taken before pembrolizumab treatment. The sequence derives from an adult with mismatch repair-deficient cancer. The chain is assembled from TRBV11-2 and TRBJ2-7; a tentative D match to TRBD2 spans 6 bases. The CDR3 sequence is CASSLGDLTTYEQYF. The DNA sequence is given as TGTGCCAGCAGCTTAGGGGACTTAACAACCTACGAGCAGTACTTC.